This TCR beta chain appears in the sequencing data of a study of CD8 T cells in ankylosing spondylitis. Findings of the study overall: Significant enrichment of disease-linked clones was reportedly seen in matched ankylosing spondylitis synovial fluid. Several of the motif variants were reported before in synovial fluid and blood from reactive arthritis. Seemingly distinctive of ankylosing spondylitis blood was a TCR beta motif formed by eight highly homologous variants.

As concerns this clonotype: Antigen specificity is unknown.

In making TCR beta libraries, quantitative 5'-RACE with molecular barcodes was used. TCRdb recomputed calls from the 5' RACE reads with MiXCR, one row per CDR3 protein. The profile shows 650,000 to 800,000 distinct CDR3 sequences, over 15% of them singletons. The V gene end was trimmed by 4 bases and the J gene end by 4 bases; junction bases not matched to a gene: 5. This CDR3 is built from 16 residues. Germline V CDR1 and CDR2: SGHRS, YFSETQ. The chain combines TRBV5-1 with TRBJ2-1; 13 positions match TRBD2. This TCR was recovered from a male donor with ankylosing spondylitis. The sample comprised blood, either unsorted or a sorted T cell fraction (not recorded which). This chain's CDR3 is CASSKTSGGKYNEQFF. The DNA of the CDR3 is TGCGCCAGCAGCAAGACTAGCGGGGGGAAATACAATGAGCAGTTCTTC.